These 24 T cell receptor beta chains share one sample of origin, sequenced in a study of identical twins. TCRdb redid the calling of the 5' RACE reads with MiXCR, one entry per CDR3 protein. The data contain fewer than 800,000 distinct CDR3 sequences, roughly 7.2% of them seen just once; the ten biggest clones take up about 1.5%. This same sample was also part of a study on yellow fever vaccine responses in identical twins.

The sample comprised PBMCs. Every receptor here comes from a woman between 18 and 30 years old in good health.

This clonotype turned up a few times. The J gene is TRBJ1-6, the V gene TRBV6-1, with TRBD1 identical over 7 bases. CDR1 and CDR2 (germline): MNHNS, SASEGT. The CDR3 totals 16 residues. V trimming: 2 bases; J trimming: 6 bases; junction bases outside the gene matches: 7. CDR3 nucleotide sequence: TGTGCCAGCAGTGAACCCCCTCGACAGGGTAATTCACCCCTCCACTTT. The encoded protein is CASSEPPRQGNSPLHF.

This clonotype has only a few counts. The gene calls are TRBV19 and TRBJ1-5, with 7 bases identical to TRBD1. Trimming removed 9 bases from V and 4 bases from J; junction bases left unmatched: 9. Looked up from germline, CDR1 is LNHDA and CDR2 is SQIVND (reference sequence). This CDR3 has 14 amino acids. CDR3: CASQGDRRNQPQHF. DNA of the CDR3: TGTGCCAGCCAGGGGGACAGACGAAATCAGCCCCAGCATTTT.

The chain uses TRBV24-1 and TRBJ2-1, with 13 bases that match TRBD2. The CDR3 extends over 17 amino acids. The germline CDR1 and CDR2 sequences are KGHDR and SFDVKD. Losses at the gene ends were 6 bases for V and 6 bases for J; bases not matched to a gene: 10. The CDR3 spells CATSRLAGGGTLNEQFF. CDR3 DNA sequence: TGTGCCACCAGTAGACTAGCGGGAGGAGGGACCCTCAATGAGCAGTTCTTC.

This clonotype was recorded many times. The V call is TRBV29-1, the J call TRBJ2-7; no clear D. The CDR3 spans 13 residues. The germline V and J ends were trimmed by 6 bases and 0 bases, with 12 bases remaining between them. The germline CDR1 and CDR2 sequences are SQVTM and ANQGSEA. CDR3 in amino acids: CSVVLVLSYEQYF. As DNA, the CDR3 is TGCAGCGTCGTATTGGTCCTCTCCTACGAGCAGTACTTC.

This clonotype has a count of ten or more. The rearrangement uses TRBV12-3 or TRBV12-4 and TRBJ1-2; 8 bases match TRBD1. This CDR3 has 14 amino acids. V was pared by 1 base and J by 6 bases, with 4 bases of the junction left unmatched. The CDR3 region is CASSLGQGIDGYTF. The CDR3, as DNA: TGTGCCAGCAGTTTAGGACAGGGGATCGATGGCTACACCTTC.

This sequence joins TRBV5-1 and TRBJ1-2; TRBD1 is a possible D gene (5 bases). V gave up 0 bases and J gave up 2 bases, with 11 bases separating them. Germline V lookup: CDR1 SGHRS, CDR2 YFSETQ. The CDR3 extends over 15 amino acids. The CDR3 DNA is TGCGCCAGCAGCTTGGTGGGGCAGAGCAACTATGGCTACACCTTC. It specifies CASSLVGQSNYGYTF. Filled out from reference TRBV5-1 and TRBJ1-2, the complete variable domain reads KAGVTQTPRYLIKTRGQQVTLSCSPISGHRSVSWYQQTPGQGLQFLFEYFSETQRNKGNFPGRFSGRQFSNSRSEMNVSTLELGDSALYLCASSLVGQSNYGYTFGSGTRLTVV.

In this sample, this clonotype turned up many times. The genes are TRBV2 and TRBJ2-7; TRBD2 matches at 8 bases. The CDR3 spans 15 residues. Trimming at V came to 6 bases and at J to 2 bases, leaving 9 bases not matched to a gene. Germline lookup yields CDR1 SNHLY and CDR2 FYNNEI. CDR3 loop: CASRALTSAAYEQYF. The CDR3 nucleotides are TGTGCCAGCAGGGCCCTGACTAGCGCGGCCTACGAGCAGTACTTC.

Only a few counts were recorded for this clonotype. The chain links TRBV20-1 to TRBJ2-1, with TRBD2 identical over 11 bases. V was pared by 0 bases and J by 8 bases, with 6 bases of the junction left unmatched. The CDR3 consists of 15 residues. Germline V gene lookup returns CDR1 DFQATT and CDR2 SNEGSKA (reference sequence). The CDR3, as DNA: TGCAGTGCTAGAGACAGACTAGCGGGGTTGTATGAGCAGTTCTTC. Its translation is CSARDRLAGLYEQFF.

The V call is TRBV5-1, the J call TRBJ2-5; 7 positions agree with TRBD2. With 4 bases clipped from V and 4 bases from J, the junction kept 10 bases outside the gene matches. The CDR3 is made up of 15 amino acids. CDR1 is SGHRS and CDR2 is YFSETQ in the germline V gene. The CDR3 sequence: CASSHEPGLLETQYF. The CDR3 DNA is TGCGCCAGCAGCCACGAGCCGGGACTATTAGAGACCCAGTACTTC.

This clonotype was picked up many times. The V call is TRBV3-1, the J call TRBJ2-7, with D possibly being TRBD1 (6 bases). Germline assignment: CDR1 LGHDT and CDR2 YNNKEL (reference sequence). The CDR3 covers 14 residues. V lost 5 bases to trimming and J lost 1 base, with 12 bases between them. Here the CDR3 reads CASSRGTPSYEQYF. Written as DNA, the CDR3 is TGTGCCAGCAGCAGGGGGACGCCTTCCTACGAGCAGTACTTC.

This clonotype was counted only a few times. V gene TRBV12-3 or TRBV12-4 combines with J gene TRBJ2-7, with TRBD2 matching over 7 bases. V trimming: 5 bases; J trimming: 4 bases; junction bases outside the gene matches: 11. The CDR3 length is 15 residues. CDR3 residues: CASSPFAGAAYEQYF. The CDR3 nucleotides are TGTGCCAGCAGTCCCTTTGCGGGAGCGGCTTACGAGCAGTACTTC.

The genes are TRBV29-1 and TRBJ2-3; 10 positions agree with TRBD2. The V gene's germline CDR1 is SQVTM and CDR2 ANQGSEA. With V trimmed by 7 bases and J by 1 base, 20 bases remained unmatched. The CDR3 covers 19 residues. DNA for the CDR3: TGCAGCGGCCCTCGTCTCTTTAGCGGGAGGTCGGGAGGCACAGATACGCAGTATTTT. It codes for CSGPRLFSGRSGGTDTQYF.

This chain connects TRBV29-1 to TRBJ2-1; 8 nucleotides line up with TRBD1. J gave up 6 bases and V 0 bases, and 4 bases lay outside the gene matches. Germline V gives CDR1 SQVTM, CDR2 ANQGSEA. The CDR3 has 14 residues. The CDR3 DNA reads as TGCAGCGTTGAAGAGGACAGGGAAGGCAATGAGCAGTTCTTC. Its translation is CSVEEDREGNEQFF.

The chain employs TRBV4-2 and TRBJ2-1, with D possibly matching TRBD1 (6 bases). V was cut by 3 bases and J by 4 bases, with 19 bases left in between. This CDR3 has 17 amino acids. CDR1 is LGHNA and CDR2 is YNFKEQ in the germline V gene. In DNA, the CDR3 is TGTGCCAGCAGCCAGGAAAGACAGGTCTCAGGTTACAATGAGCAGTTCTTC. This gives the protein CASSQERQVSGYNEQFF.

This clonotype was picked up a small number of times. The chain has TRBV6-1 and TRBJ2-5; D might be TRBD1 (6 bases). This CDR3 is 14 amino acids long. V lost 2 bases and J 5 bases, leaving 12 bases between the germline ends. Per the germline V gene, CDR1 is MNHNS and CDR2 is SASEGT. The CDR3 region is CASSEPGDVETQYF. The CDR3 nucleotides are TGTGCCAGCAGTGAACCAGGGGACGTCGAGACCCAGTACTTC.

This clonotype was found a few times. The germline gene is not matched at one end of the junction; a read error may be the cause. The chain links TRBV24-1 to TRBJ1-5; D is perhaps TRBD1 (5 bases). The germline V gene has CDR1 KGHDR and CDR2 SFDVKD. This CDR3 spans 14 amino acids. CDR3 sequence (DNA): TGTGCCACCGGTGACGACAGTAGCAATCAGCCCCAGCATTTT. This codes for CATGDDSSNQPQHF.

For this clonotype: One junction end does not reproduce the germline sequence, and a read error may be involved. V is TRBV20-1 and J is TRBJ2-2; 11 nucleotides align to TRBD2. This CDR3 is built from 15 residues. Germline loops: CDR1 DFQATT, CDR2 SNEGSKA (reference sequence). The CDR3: CSASGTSGNTGELFF. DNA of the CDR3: TGCAGTGCTAGCGGGACTAGCGGCAACACCGGGGAGCTGTTTTTC.

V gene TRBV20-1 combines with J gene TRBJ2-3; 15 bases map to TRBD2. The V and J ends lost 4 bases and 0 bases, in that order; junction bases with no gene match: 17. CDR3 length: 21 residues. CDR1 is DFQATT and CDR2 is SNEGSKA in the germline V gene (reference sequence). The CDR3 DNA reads TGCAGTGCTATCAATCCGAGTCCCGGGACTAGCGGGGGGCCTAGCACAGATACGCAGTATTTT. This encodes CSAINPSPGTSGGPSTDTQYF.

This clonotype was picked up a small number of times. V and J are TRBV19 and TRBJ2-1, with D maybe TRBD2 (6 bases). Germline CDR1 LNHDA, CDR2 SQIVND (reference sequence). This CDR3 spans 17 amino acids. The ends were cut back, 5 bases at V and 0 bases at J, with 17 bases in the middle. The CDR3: CASSSREGLSSYNEQFF. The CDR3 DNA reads TGTGCCAGTAGTTCCCGAGAGGGACTGAGCTCCTACAATGAGCAGTTCTTC.

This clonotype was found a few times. The CDR3 DNA is TGTGCCAGCAGTTTAATAGCCTCCACAGATACGCAGTATTTT. It specifies CASSLIASTDTQYF. The chain joins TRBV12-3 or TRBV12-4 to TRBJ2-3; no clear D. This CDR3 region has 14 residues. Trimming removed 2 bases at V and 2 bases at J, with 8 bases between.

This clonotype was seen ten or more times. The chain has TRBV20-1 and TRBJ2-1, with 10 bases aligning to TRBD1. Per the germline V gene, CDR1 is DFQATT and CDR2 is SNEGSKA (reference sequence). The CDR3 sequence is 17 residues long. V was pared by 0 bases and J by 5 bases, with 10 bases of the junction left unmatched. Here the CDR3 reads CSAREGVWDRGNNEQFF. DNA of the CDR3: TGCAGTGCTAGAGAAGGCGTTTGGGACAGGGGTAACAATGAGCAGTTCTTC.

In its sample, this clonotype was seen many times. The CDR3, as DNA: TGTGCCACCAGCAGAGTTGGGCAAGAGACCCAGTACTTC. This translates into CATSRVGQETQYF. The chain is built from TRBV15 and TRBJ2-5; no clear D gene. The CDR3 contains 13 residues. In germline, CDR1 is LNHNV, CDR2 YYDKDF (reference sequence). V lost 1 base and J lost 2, with 5 bases in between.

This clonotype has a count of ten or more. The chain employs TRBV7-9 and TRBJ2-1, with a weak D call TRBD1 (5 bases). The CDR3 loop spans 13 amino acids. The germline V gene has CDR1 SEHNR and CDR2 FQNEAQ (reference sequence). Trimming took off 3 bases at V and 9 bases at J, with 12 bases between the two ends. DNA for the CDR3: TGTGCCAGCAGCTTCAACGCAGGGTGTGAGCAGTTCTTC. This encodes CASSFNAGCEQFF.

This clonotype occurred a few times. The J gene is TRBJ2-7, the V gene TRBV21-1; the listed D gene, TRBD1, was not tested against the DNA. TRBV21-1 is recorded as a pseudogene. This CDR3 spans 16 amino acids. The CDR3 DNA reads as TGTGCCAGCAGCCTCCGCGGGCAGTCATTCTCCTACGAGCAGTACGTC. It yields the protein CASSLRGQSFSYEQYV.